This T cell receptor beta chain appears in the sequencing data of a study of blood T cell repertoires in COVID-19. Study background: The origin of the acute and convalescent COVID-19 samples was the United States, Italy and Spain. PBMCs, B-cell-depleted T cells, or T cells were the source of the cDNA or gDNA that made up the material.

This CDR3 is 17 amino acids long. V shed 6 bases, J shed 4 bases, and the junction held 14 bases outside the gene matches. Germline CDR1 reads MDHEN; CDR2 reads SYDVKM. As processed by the authors: Researchers report that nucleated cell counts were estimated from reference gene primer amplification. The method was immunoSEQ multiplex PCR; TCRdb's version includes in-frame clones alone and lacks a portion of them. V, J and clone size derive from that table, while D and trimming were established from the DNA sequence. The sample holds 100,000 to 120,000 clones, 80% to 90% seen once. This TCR came from a woman aged 55-70 years with acute or convalescent COVID-19. What was sequenced was peripheral blood. This rearrangement joins TRBV28 to TRBJ2-5, with 10 bases fitting TRBD2. DNA of the CDR3: TGTGCCAGCAGGAAGGCCTTCAGCGGGGGGGCCTTAGAGACCCAGTACTTC. It specifies CASRKAFSGGALETQYF.